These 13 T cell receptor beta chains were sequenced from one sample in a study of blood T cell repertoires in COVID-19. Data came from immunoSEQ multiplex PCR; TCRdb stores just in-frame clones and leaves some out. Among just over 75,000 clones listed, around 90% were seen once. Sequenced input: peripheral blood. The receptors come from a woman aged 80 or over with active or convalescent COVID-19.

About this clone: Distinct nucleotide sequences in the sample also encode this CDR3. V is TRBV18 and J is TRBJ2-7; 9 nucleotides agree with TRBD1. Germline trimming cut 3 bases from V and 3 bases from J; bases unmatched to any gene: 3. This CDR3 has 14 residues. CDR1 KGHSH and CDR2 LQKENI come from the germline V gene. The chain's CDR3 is CASSPPGQGYEQYF. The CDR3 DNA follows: TGTGCCAGCTCACCCCCGGGACAGGGCTACGAGCAGTACTTC.

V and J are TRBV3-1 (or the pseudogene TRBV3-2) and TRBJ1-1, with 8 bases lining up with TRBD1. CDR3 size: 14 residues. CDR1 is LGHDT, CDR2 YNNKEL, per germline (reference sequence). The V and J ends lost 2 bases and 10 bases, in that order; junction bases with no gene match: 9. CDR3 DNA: TGTGCCAGCAGCCAACAAACAGGGGGAGTAGGAGCTTTCTTT. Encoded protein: CASSQQTGGVGAFF.

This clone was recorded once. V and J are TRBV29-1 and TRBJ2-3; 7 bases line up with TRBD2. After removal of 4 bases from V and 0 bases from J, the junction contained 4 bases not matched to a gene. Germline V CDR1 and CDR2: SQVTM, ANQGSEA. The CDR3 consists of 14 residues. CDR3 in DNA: TGCAGCGTTGCGACTAGCAGCAGCACAGATACGCAGTATTTT. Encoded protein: CSVATSSSTDTQYF.

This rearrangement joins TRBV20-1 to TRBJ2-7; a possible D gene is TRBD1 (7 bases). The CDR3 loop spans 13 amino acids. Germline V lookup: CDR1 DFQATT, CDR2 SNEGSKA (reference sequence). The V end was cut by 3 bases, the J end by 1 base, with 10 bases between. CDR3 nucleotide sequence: TGCAGTGCTAGTCCAGGGGGGTCCTACGAGCAGTACTTC. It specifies CSASPGGSYEQYF.

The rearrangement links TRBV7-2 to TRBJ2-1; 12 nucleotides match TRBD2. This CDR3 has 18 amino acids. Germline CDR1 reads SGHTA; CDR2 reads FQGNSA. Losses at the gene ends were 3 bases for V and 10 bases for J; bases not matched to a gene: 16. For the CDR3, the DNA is TGTGCCAGCAGCTTCCGGCCACTGACTAGCGGGGGCCCAAGAGAGCAGTTCTTC. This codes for CASSFRPLTSGGPREQFF.

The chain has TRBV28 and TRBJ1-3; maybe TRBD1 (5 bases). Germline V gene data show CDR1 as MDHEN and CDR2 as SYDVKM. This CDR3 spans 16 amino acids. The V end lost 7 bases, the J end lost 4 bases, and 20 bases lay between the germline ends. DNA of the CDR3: TGTGCCAGCACCCTCTTGAGGGGTCGGGGGGGAAACACCATATATTTT. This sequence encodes CASTLLRGRGGNTIYF.

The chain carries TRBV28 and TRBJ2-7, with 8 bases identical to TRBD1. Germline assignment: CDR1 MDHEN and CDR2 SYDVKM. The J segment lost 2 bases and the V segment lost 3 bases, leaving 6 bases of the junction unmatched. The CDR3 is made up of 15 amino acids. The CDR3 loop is CASSFTGGIAYEQYF. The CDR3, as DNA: TGTGCCAGCAGTTTCACAGGGGGTATCGCCTACGAGCAGTACTTC.

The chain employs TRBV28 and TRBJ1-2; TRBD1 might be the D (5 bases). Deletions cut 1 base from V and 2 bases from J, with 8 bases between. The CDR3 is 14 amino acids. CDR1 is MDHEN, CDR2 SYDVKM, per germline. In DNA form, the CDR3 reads TGTGCCAGCAGTTTATACCGACAGAACTATGGCTACACCTTC. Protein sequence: CASSLYRQNYGYTF.

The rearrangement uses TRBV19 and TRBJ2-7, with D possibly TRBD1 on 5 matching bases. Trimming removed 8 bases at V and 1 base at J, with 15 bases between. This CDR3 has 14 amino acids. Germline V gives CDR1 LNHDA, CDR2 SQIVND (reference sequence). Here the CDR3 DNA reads TGTGCCAGTCGTGGGGCATCCAAATCCTACGAGCAGTACTTC. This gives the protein CASRGASKSYEQYF.

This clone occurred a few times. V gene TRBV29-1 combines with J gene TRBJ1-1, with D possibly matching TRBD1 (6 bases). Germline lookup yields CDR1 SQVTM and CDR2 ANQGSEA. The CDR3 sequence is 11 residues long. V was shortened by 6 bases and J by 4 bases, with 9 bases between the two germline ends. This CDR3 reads CSVHRATEAFF. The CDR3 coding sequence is TGCAGCGTACACAGGGCCACTGAAGCTTTCTTT.

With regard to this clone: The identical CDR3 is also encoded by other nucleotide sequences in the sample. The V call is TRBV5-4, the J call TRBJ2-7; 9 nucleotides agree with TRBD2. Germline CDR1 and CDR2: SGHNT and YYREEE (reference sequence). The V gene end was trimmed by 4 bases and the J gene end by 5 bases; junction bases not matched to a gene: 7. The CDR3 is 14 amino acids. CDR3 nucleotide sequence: TGTGCCAGCAGCGTGAGGCGGGAGGGCGACGAGCAGTACTTC. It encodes CASSVRREGDEQYF.

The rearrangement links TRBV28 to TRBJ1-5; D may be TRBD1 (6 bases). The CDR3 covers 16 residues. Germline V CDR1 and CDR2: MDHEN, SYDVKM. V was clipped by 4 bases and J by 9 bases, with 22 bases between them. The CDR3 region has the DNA TGTGCCAGCAGTTCCCATGGACAGAGCCCTTCGGGGCCCCAGCATTTT. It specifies CASSSHGQSPSGPQHF.

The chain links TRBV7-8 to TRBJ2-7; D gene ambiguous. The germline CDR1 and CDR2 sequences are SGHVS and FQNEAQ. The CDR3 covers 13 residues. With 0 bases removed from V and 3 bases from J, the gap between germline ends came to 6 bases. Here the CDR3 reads CASSLASYYEQYF. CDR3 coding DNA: TGTGCCAGCAGCTTAGCATCCTACTACGAGCAGTACTTC.